These T cell receptor beta chains were read from a single sample in a study of cytomegalovirus exposure and HLA in healthy donors. Generated by immunoSEQ multiplex PCR, the TCRdb table keeps only in-frame clones and is missing some. The sample includes under 200,000 clones, roughly two thirds of them seen just once. Sequencing used PBMCs. The receptors come from a woman between 18 and 29 years old in good health and CMV-seropositive. The CDR3 runs from the conserved cysteine through the conserved F or W. The D gene is left open where the match is weak. Expanded clones get a size class; other rows say once, few or many, or leave the size out.

TRBJ2-5 TRBV18 - - CASSYFGQETQYF TGTGCCAGCTCATATTTCGGCCAAGAGACCCAGTACTTC
TRBJ2-2 TRBV5-6 few TRBD2 CASSQRGGMGGGELFF TGTGCCAGCAGTCAGCGGGGGGGCATGGGGGGCGGGGAGCTGTTTTTT
TRBJ1-1 TRBV5-1 - - CASSSDTRIFEAFF TGCGCCAGCAGCTCGGACACAAGGATCTTTGAAGCTTTCTTT
TRBJ2-1 TRBV5-6 medium-sized TRBD1 CASSQQGYISYNEQFF TGTGCCAGCAGCCAACAGGGGTATATCTCCTACAATGAGCAGTTCTTC
TRBJ2-2 TRBV19 - TRBD1 CASRPPGQITGELFF TGTGCCAGTAGGCCACCGGGACAGATTACCGGGGAGCTGTTTTTT
TRBJ1-1 TRBV6-5 - - CASSYSFMGANTEAFF TGTGCCAGCAGTTACAGTTTTATGGGGGCCAACACTGAAGCTTTCTTT
TRBJ2-7 TRBV7-8 - TRBD1 CASSRDRGPEQYF TGTGCCAGCAGCCGTGACAGGGGGCCCGAGCAGTACTTC
TRBJ1-5 TRBV30 - - CASNQPQHF TGTGCCTCGAATCAGCCCCAGCATTTT
TRBJ2-2 TRBV9 - TRBD1 CASSAKTGGAGTGELFF TGTGCCAGCAGCGCCAAAACAGGGGGCGCAGGCACCGGGGAGCTGTTTTTT
TRBJ2-5 TRBV7-9 - - CSSSHPSASAQETQYF TGTTCCAGCAGCCACCCCTCGGCTAGCGCACAAGAGACCCAGTACTTC
TRBJ1-1 TRBV4-1 - - CASSHAGGLYTEAFF TGCGCCAGCAGCCATGCCGGCGGACTGTACACTGAAGCTTTCTTT
TRBJ2-3 TRBV10-3 - TRBD2 CAISGASGGPGDTQYF TGTGCCATCAGTGGGGCTAGCGGGGGGCCAGGAGATACGCAGTATTTT
TRBJ1-2 TRBV12-1 - - CASSFRDRRVYGYTF TGTGCCAGCAGCTTTAGGGACAGGCGAGTTTATGGCTACACCTTC
TRBJ1-4 TRBV2 - - CASRAQQGINEKLFF TGTGCCAGCAGAGCGCAACAGGGCATTAATGAAAAACTGTTTTTT
TRBJ2-5 TRBV29-1 - - CSVPADPTGETQYF TGCAGCGTCCCGGCGGACCCTACGGGGGAGACCCAGTACTTC
TRBJ2-3 TRBV11-2 - - CASSPLGAGPDTQYF TGTGCCAGCAGCCCCCTGGGGGCCGGGCCAGATACGCAGTATTTT
TRBJ2-1 TRBV9 - - CASSVGQGTYNEQFF TGTGCCAGCAGCGTGGGGCAGGGGACCTACAATGAGCAGTTCTTC
TRBJ2-5 TRBV6-5 few TRBD2 CASSGKPGGETQYF TGTGCCAGCAGTGGTAAACCGGGAGGCGAGACCCAGTACTTC
TRBJ2-7 TRBV4-1 few - CASSPDYSRAYEQYF TGCGCCAGCAGCCCCGACTACTCGAGGGCCTACGAGCAGTACTTC
TRBJ2-3 TRBV7-9 - - CSSSFGQDTQYF TGTTCCAGCAGCTTCGGACAAGATACGCAGTATTTT
TRBJ1-2 TRBV6-5 - - CASSYSSTTWYGYTF TGTGCCAGCAGTTACTCGTCGACGACTTGGTATGGCTACACCTTC
TRBJ1-5 TRBV6-4 - - CASSDGSGFNQPQHF TGTGCCAGCAGTGACGGTTCGGGGTTCAATCAGCCCCAGCATTTT
TRBJ2-7 TRBV18 - TRBD1 CASSAGTGGYEQYF TGTGCCAGCTCAGCCGGGACAGGGGGCTACGAGCAGTACTTC
TRBJ2-1 TRBV29-1 - TRBD2 CSVEERTSGGFREFF TGCAGCGTCGAAGAAAGAACTAGCGGGGGATTTCGCGAGTTCTTC
TRBJ2-7 TRBV5-4 few TRBD2 CASSRLAGGSYEQYF TGTGCCAGCAGCAGACTAGCGGGGGGCTCCTACGAGCAGTACTTC
TRBJ2-5 TRBV13 - - CASSQIQGTQETQHF TGTGCCAGCAGCCAAATACAGGGTACCCAAGAGACCCAGCACTTC
TRBJ1-4 TRBV11-2 - - CASSLGQAFNEKLFF TGTGCCAGCAGCTTAGGGCAGGCCTTTAATGAAAAACTGTTTTTT
TRBJ1-3 TRBV7-2 - - CASSLWLLSGNTIYF TGTGCCAGCAGCTTATGGCTTCTCTCTGGAAACACCATATATTTT
TRBJ1-1 TRBV19 - - CASSIGGPGAGKAEAFF TGTGCCAGTAGTATAGGGGGGCCCGGGGCCGGGAAGGCTGAAGCTTTCTTT
TRBJ1-1 TRBV5-1 - - CASSVTGLNTEAFF TGCGCCAGCAGCGTTACAGGGCTGAACACTGAAGCTTTCTTT
TRBJ2-1 TRBV9 - TRBD1 CASSSGQGSSGEQFF TGTGCCAGCAGCTCCGGACAGGGGTCCTCGGGGGAGCAGTTCTTC